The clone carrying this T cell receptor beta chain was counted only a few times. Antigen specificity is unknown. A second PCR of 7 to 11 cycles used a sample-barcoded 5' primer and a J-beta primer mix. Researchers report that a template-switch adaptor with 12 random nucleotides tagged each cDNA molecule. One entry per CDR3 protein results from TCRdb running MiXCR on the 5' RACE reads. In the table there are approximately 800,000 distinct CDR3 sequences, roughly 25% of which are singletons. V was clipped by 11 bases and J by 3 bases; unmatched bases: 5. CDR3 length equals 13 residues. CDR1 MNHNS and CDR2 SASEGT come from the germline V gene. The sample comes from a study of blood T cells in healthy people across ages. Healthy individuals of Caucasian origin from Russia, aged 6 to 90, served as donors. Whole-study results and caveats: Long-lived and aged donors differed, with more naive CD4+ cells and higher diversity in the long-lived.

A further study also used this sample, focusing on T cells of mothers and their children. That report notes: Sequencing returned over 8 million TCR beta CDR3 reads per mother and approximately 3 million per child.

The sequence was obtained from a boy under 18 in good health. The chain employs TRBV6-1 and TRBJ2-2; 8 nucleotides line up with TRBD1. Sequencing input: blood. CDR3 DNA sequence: TGTGCCGCCCAGGGGGCCGACACCGGGGAGCTGTTTTTT. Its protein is CAAQGADTGELFF.